This TCR beta chain was observed in a study of T cell responses to AZD1222 COVID-19 vaccine. The trim removed 6 bases at V and 4 bases at J, leaving 7 bases unmatched. The CDR3 spans 14 residues. The germline V gene has CDR1 SQVTM and CDR2 ANQGSEA. Comment on this clone: Its antigen is still unknown.

Study-level findings and limits: Seropositivity was recorded at baseline in only 5 or 6 AZD1222 recipients.

Sequencing used immunoSEQ multiplex PCR; TCRdb keeps in-frame clones, though not all of them. The sample records about 110,000 clones, 70% to 90% being singletons. This chain connects TRBV29-1 to TRBJ1-1; TRBD1 matches at 11 bases. This sequence was found in an adult in good health. This specimen consisted of peripheral blood, obtained on day 0 of AZD1222 vaccination. DNA for the CDR3: TGCAGCGTGAGCGACGGGACAGGGGGCACTGAAGCTTTCTTT. This encodes CSVSDGTGGTEAFF.